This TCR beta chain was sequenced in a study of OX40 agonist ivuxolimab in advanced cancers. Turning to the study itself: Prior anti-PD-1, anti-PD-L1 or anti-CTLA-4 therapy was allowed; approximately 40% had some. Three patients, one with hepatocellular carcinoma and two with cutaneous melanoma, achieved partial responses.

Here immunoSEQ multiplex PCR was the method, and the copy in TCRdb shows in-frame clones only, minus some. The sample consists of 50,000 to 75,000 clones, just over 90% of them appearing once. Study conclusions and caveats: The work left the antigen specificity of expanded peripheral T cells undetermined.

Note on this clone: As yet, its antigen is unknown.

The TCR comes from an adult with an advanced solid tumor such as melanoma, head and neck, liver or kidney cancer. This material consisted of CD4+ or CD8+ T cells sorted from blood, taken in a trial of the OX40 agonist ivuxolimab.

The CDR3 loop is CASSLDQRPEAFF. The CDR3, as DNA: TGTGCCAGCAGCCTGGACCAACGGCCTGAAGCTTTCTTT. The chain uses TRBV5-4 and TRBJ1-1; D gene unclear. Germline V gene data show CDR1 as SGHNT and CDR2 as YYREEE (reference sequence). The CDR3 is made up of 13 amino acids. V was shortened by 4 bases and J by 6 bases, with 13 bases between the two germline ends.